The 28 T cell receptor beta chains below come from one sample, sequenced in a study of neurological immune-mediated disorders. TCRdb recomputed calls from the 5' RACE reads with MiXCR, one row per CDR3 protein. In the table there are tens of thousands of distinct CDR3 sequences, less than 2.5% of which are singletons. Sequencing input: PBMCs. Source of these receptors: a man over 45 with multiple sclerosis.

At least ten counts were recorded for this clonotype. The chain employs TRBV6-2 or TRBV6-3 and TRBJ2-7; perhaps TRBD2 as D (6 bases). The CDR3 covers 16 residues. CDR1 and CDR2 (germline): MNHEY, SVGEGT. Trimming took 0 bases from V and 3 from J, leaving 15 bases between them. The CDR3 reads CASSYSRRGPDYEQYF. CDR3 sequence (DNA): TGTGCCAGCAGTTACTCGAGGCGGGGACCAGACTACGAGCAGTACTTC.

This clonotype was counted ten times or more. The chain combines TRBV20-1 with TRBJ1-3; 7 bases are shared with TRBD1. V was pared by 0 bases and J by 0 bases, with 5 bases of the junction left unmatched. The CDR3 extends over 16 amino acids. Germline V lookup: CDR1 DFQATT, CDR2 SNEGSKA (reference sequence). The CDR3 nucleotides read TGCAGTGCTAGAGACCAGGGACAGAGCTCTGGAAACACCATATATTTT. Protein product: CSARDQGQSSGNTIYF.

This clonotype appeared a few times. This chain joins TRBV18 and TRBJ1-1; D uncertain. The germline V gene has CDR1 KGHSH and CDR2 LQKENI. The CDR3 sequence is 13 residues long. Trimming stripped 3 bases from V and 2 bases from J, with 7 bases between. The CDR3 protein is CASSPQLNTEAFF. CDR3 bases: TGTGCCAGCTCACCCCAGCTCAACACTGAAGCTTTCTTT.

This clonotype was picked up many times. The chain joins TRBV12-3 or TRBV12-4 to TRBJ2-1; D not resolved. V dropped 0 bases and J dropped 7 bases, with 10 bases sitting between them. This CDR3 comprises 14 residues. The CDR3 here is CASSLASPTNEQFF. The CDR3 region has the DNA TGTGCCAGCAGTTTAGCGTCCCCGACAAATGAGCAGTTCTTC.

This clonotype was picked up many times. The rearrangement joins TRBV6-2 or TRBV6-3 to TRBJ2-7; no clear D gene. The CDR3 runs to 14 residues. The germline CDR1 and CDR2 sequences are MNHEY and SVGEGT. Trimming took off 0 bases at V and 3 bases at J, with 9 bases between the two ends. CDR3 nucleotides: TGTGCCAGCAGTTACTCGACACGGAACTACGAGCAGTACTTC. It translates to CASSYSTRNYEQYF.

Ten or more counts support this clonotype. The CDR3 spells CASSQDPRVTDTQYF. CDR3 bases: TGTGCCAGCAGCCAAGATCCTAGAGTTACAGATACGCAGTATTTT. The chain has TRBV3-1 and TRBJ2-3; the D is unclear. Germline V gene lookup returns CDR1 LGHDT and CDR2 YNNKEL (reference sequence). The germline V and J ends were trimmed by 0 bases and 3 bases, with 10 bases remaining between them. The CDR3 sequence is 15 residues long.

The sample holds many counts of this clonotype. The chain recombines TRBV7-2 with TRBJ2-1; 8 bases line up with TRBD2. V shed 7 bases, J shed 10 bases, and the junction held 9 bases outside the gene matches. The germline V gene has CDR1 SGHTA and CDR2 FQGNSA. The CDR3 runs to 13 residues. The DNA of the CDR3 is TGTGCCAGCATGGTTCGGGGGGGCAGAGAGCAGTTCTTC. It codes for CASMVRGGREQFF.

In this sample, this clonotype turned up many times. V usage is TRBV20-1 and J usage is TRBJ2-3; 14 positions agree with TRBD2. Germline V lookup: CDR1 DFQATT, CDR2 SNEGSKA (reference sequence). J gave up 7 bases and V 1 base, and 7 bases lay outside the gene matches. CDR3 size: 16 residues. The CDR3 loop reads CSARGLAGGPLNTQYF. CDR3 nucleotides: TGCAGTGCTAGAGGACTAGCGGGGGGGCCATTAAATACGCAGTATTTT.

Concerning this clonotype: The junction and the germline gene differ at one end; a read error may be behind it. The chain combines TRBV3-1 with TRBJ1-2; no reliable D call. CDR1 LGHDT and CDR2 YNNKEL come from the germline V gene (reference sequence). This CDR3 region has 12 residues. The CDR3 reads CDSSKENLSYTF. CDR3 in DNA: TGTGACAGCAGCAAAGAGAACTTGAGCTACACCTTC.

The sample holds many counts of this clonotype. The chain employs TRBV20-1 and TRBJ2-1, with 11 bases fitting TRBD1. The trim removed 4 bases at V and 9 bases at J, leaving 8 bases unmatched. Looked up from germline, CDR1 is DFQATT and CDR2 is SNEGSKA (reference sequence). CDR3 length: 14 amino acids. The CDR3 coding sequence is TGCAGTGCTATTGGACAGGGGGCGGTGGGTGAGCAGTTCTTC. Its translation: CSAIGQGAVGEQFF.

This clonotype was picked up many times. J is TRBJ1-6 and V is TRBV7-2, with D perhaps matching TRBD1 (6 bases). This CDR3 is 14 amino acids long. Trimming cost V 6 bases and J 7 bases, with 13 bases left between them. Germline V lookup: CDR1 SGHTA, CDR2 FQGNSA. CDR3 nucleotides: TGTGCCAGCAGTTTCAGGGGTGGCAATTCACCCCTCCACTTT. Amino acid sequence: CASSFRGGNSPLHF.

In its sample, this clonotype was seen many times. The chain uses TRBV6-2 or TRBV6-3 and TRBJ2-1; 7 bases are shared with TRBD2. The CDR3 covers 13 residues. Trimming took 10 bases from V and 1 from J; bases not matched to a gene: 4. CDR1 is MNHEY, CDR2 SVGEGT, per germline. In DNA, the CDR3 is TGTGCCACCCGGGGGGAATCCTACAATGAGCAGTTCTTC. Translating gives CATRGESYNEQFF.

V gene TRBV5-1 combines with J gene TRBJ2-5; TRBD2 is a possible D gene (7 bases). This CDR3 has 14 residues. Trimming removed 6 bases from V and 2 bases from J, with 14 bases in between. In germline, CDR1 is SGHRS, CDR2 YFSETQ. The CDR3 protein is CASTLGGGQETQYF. The CDR3, as DNA: TGCGCCAGCACCCTAGGGGGGGGGCAAGAGACCCAGTACTTC.

About this clonotype itself: This CDR3 is missing its conserved last phenylalanine or tryptophan, likely due to a read error. No DNA is shown, since the ends of the CDR3 on it are uncertain; the CDR3 is the one TCRdb lists. CDR3: CASSLKGQGGSPLHL. This sequence joins TRBV5-1 and TRBJ1-6; the table's D call, TRBD1, was not checked against the DNA. The CDR3 is 15 amino acids long, termini counted. Germline CDR1 reads SGHRS; CDR2 reads YFSETQ.

Note on this clonotype: A much larger clone sits a single nucleotide away, making a read error possible. The chain uses TRBV28 and TRBJ2-7; the D gene is possibly TRBD1 (6 bases). Looked up from germline, CDR1 is MDHEN and CDR2 is SYDVKM. The CDR3 spans 12 residues. Trimming left V 1 base short and J 7 bases short, with 8 bases between. CDR3 DNA: TGTGCCAGCAGTTTATCAGGGGAAGAGCAGTACTTC. It codes for CASSLSGEEQYF.

This clonotype was found many times. The J gene is TRBJ1-6, the V gene TRBV4-1; the D is unclear. Per germline, CDR1 MGHRA and CDR2 YSYEKL. V lost 1 base and J 10 bases, leaving 5 bases between the germline ends. This CDR3 has 12 amino acids. DNA of the CDR3: TGCGCCAGCAGCCAAGTCCGGTCACCCCTCCACTTT. Translated: CASSQVRSPLHF.

This clonotype was recorded at least ten times. This chain uses TRBV15 with TRBJ1-1; 7 nucleotides agree with TRBD1. Germline CDR1 and CDR2: LNHNV and YYDKDF (reference sequence). The CDR3 sequence is 17 residues long. V was pared by 4 bases and J by 0 bases, with 11 bases of the junction left unmatched. The CDR3 reads CATSMGSRGRVNTEAFF. CDR3 DNA: TGTGCCACCAGCATGGGGTCGAGGGGGCGGGTGAACACTGAAGCTTTCTTT.

This clonotype occurred many times. The chain couples TRBV5-1 to TRBJ2-3, with 13 bases identical to TRBD2. CDR1 is SGHRS, CDR2 YFSETQ, per germline. The CDR3 covers 16 residues. The junction had 4 bases not matched to a gene; V was cut back by 4 bases and J by 2 bases. Written as DNA, the CDR3 is TGCGCCAGCAGCCCGGGACTAGCGGGGCTCACAGATACGCAGTATTTT. It specifies CASSPGLAGLTDTQYF.

A few counts support this clonotype. The chain is built from TRBV18 and TRBJ2-7; unclear D gene. CDR1 is KGHSH, CDR2 LQKENI, per germline. The CDR3 runs to 14 residues. Trimming pared 2 bases from V and 2 bases from J, leaving 10 bases between. The CDR3 DNA sequence: TGTGCCAGCTCACCATCCGCAGGCCCCTACGAGCAGTACTTC. It translates to CASSPSAGPYEQYF.

This clonotype has ten or more counts. V usage is TRBV5-5 and J usage is TRBJ1-6; D unresolved. In germline, CDR1 is SGHKS, CDR2 YYEKEE (reference sequence). The CDR3 contains 14 residues. The V and J ends lost 1 base and 8 bases respectively, with 10 bases between them. Here the CDR3 reads CASSLSETYSPLHF. The DNA for the CDR3 is TGTGCCAGCAGCTTGTCAGAAACCTATTCACCCCTCCACTTT.

This clonotype was counted ten times or more. CDR3 sequence reads: CASSLEFHNSPLHF. The CDR3 DNA reads as TGTGCCAGCAGCTTAGAGTTTCATAATTCACCCCTCCACTTT. V and J are TRBV7-2 and TRBJ1-6; D call uncertain. The V gene's germline CDR1 is SGHTA and CDR2 FQGNSA. The CDR3 sequence is 14 residues long. Trimming took 1 base from V and 5 from J, leaving 6 bases between them.

This clonotype was seen at least ten times. The rearrangement links TRBV7-2 to TRBJ2-5; TRBD2 matches 8 bases. This CDR3 contains 17 residues. Unmatched junction bases numbered 10, after V lost 3 bases and J lost 1 base. CDR1 is SGHTA and CDR2 is FQGNSA in the germline V gene. CDR3 in DNA: TGTGCCAGCAGCTTTCCGCGGAGACTAGCGACCCAAGAGACCCAGTACTTC. It yields the protein CASSFPRRLATQETQYF.

At least ten counts were recorded for this clonotype. This rearrangement joins TRBV3-1 to TRBJ1-5; 9 bases are shared with TRBD1. Trimming removed 5 bases from V and 7 bases from J; junction bases left unmatched: 9. CDR3 size: 15 residues. Germline CDR1 is LGHDT and CDR2 is YNNKEL (reference sequence). CDR3 bases: TGTGCCAGCAGCTACGGGACAGGGTCACAGCAGCCCCAGCATTTT. Amino acids: CASSYGTGSQQPQHF.

This clonotype was counted many times. This sequence joins TRBV12-3 or TRBV12-4 and TRBJ2-3; D remains unclear. The CDR3 loop spans 14 amino acids. V lost 0 bases to trimming and J lost 0 bases, with 4 bases between them. The CDR3 reads CASSLAESTDTQYF. The CDR3, as DNA: TGTGCCAGCAGTTTAGCAGAGAGCACAGATACGCAGTATTTT.

This clonotype was observed at least ten times. This chain connects TRBV20-1 to TRBJ1-6; possible D gene TRBD1, 5 bases. Germline V gene data show CDR1 as DFQATT and CDR2 as SNEGSKA (reference sequence). The CDR3 spans 14 residues. Trimming left V 6 bases short and J 4 bases short, with 13 bases between. The CDR3 is CSAPGAAYNSPLHF. The DNA of the CDR3 is TGCAGTGCCCCCGGGGCGGCTTATAATTCACCCCTCCACTTT.

This clonotype has a count of ten or more. The chain recombines TRBV6-5 with TRBJ1-2; weak D call: TRBD1 (6 bases). Trimming removed 7 bases from V and 7 bases from J, with 13 bases in between. This CDR3 comprises 12 residues. Per germline, CDR1 MNHEY and CDR2 SVGAGI. In DNA form, the CDR3 reads TGTGCCAGCACACAGGGTAACAGTGGCTACACCTTC. Encoded protein: CASTQGNSGYTF.

This clonotype was detected many times. V gene TRBV24-1 combines with J gene TRBJ1-4; 7 bases fit TRBD1. This CDR3 region has 15 residues. V shed 4 bases, J shed 7 bases, and the junction held 8 bases outside the gene matches. Germline loops: CDR1 KGHDR, CDR2 SFDVKD. The CDR3 DNA reads as TGTGCCACCAGTGACCCGACAGGGTCCGGTGAAAAACTGTTTTTT. This gives the protein CATSDPTGSGEKLFF.

The sample holds many counts of this clonotype. The chain joins TRBV7-2 to TRBJ2-1, with 12 bases identical to TRBD2. The CDR3 runs 16 residues. CDR1 SGHTA and CDR2 FQGNSA come from the germline V gene. V was clipped by 5 bases and J by 6 bases; unmatched bases: 8. In nucleotides, the CDR3 is TGTGCCAGCAGCCTATTAGAGGGACTAGCGGGCAATGAGCAGTTCTTC. Protein: CASSLLEGLAGNEQFF.